This TCR beta chain was captured in a study of cytomegalovirus exposure and HLA in healthy donors. This clone appeared once. Antigen: not known. Overall study findings and caveats: It was reported that the classifier diagnosed cytomegalovirus status with high specificity and sensitivity in both the original and validation cohorts. The authors reported that TCR beta sequences could predict HLA-A and HLA-B alleles. These predictions were accurate for most subjects in the first cohort. Information on immune exposure was restricted to one variable (CMV serostatus).

PCR involved 60 Vbeta and 13 Jbeta primers. Assay: immunoSEQ multiplex PCR; the TCRdb copy retains only in-frame clones and omits some. This sample yields 100,000 to 150,000 clones, of which about 70% are seen a single time; 5.5% to 8.5% belongs to the top ten. CDR1 and CDR2 from the germline V gene are LNHNV and YYDKDF (reference sequence). This CDR3 has 14 amino acids. Deletions cut 7 bases from V and 3 bases from J, with 15 bases between. The receptor's source is a male donor in good health and CMV-seronegative. V is TRBV15 and J is TRBJ1-1; maybe TRBD1 (5 bases). Sequencing input: PBMCs. CDR3 sequence: CATTPGESYTEAFF. The CDR3 DNA reads TGTGCCACCACCCCGGGGGAATCGTACACTGAAGCTTTCTTT.